The next 22 T cell receptor beta chains were all read from a single sample in a study of blood T cells in healthy people across ages (dated by TCRdb to 2013 to 2016). The library came from 5' RACE. Reads for this sample came from an Illumina HiSeq 2500. The second PCR ran for about 7 to 11 cycles and used a J-beta primer mix along with a sample-barcoded 5' primer. TCRdb reprocessing: public reads trimmed at Q25 with fastp, clones called with MiXCR, in-frame beta chains kept. Rows are combined by CDR3 protein, so each entry shows the most common genes and DNA. Present in this sample are hundreds of thousands of distinct CDR3 sequences, around 32% of which were seen just once. The ten largest clonotypes hold 15% of the sample. What was sequenced was blood. The origin of the receptors is a woman older than 75 in good health. Donor details come from another sample of the same person, matched by shared clones.

This clonotype has a single count. The rearrangement uses TRBV29-1 and TRBJ1-5, with D tentatively TRBD1 (5 bases). CDR3 size: 13 residues. With 4 bases removed from V and 6 bases from J, the gap between germline ends came to 13 bases. The germline gives CDR1 SQVTM, CDR2 ANQGSEA. CDR3 sequence reads: CSVGGGLRQPQHF. CDR3 DNA: TGCAGCGTTGGCGGGGGACTTCGTCAGCCCCAGCATTTT.

This chain uses TRBV5-6 with TRBJ1-6; maybe TRBD1 (5 bases). This CDR3 comprises 18 residues. CDR1 and CDR2 from the germline V gene are SGHDT and YYEEEE. With 3 bases removed from V and 10 bases from J, the gap between germline ends came to 26 bases. In DNA form, the CDR3 reads TGTGCCAGCAGCTCCTCCCCCTGGCGGGCAGGTGGGGGATCACCCCTCCACTTT. Its translation: CASSSSPWRAGGGSPLHF.

In its sample, this clonotype was seen many times. The CDR3 DNA follows: TGTGCCAGCAGTGGGGGCCAGGTTGTTGGGTCCTATAATTCACCCCTCCACTTT. It specifies CASSGGQVVGSYNSPLHF. The J gene is TRBJ1-6, the V gene TRBV25-1, with a possible D match to TRBD1 (5 bases). V was clipped by 4 bases and J by 1 base, with 17 bases between them. The CDR3 has 18 amino acids. Germline V gene sequence: CDR1 MGHDK, CDR2 SYGVNS.

This clonotype was observed at least ten times. The gene calls are TRBV7-2 and TRBJ1-5, with D possibly matching TRBD1 (5 bases). The CDR3 is made up of 15 amino acids. V lost 1 base to trimming and J lost 4 bases, with 11 bases between them. Germline V gene sequence: CDR1 SGHTA, CDR2 FQGNSA. The CDR3 is CASSLDRGVNQPQHF. The CDR3 DNA is TGTGCCAGCAGCTTAGATCGGGGGGTGAATCAGCCCCAGCATTTT.

The CDR3 is CASSLNRASYNEQFF. The CDR3 bases are TGTGCCAGCAGCTTAAACAGGGCTAGCTACAATGAGCAGTTCTTC. The chain uses TRBV7-9 and TRBJ2-1; TRBD1 is a possible D gene (6 bases). The CDR3 runs to 15 residues. Germline V CDR1 and CDR2: SEHNR, FQNEAQ (reference sequence). V was shortened by 2 bases and J by 3 bases, with 11 bases between the two germline ends.

V usage is TRBV5-1 and J usage is TRBJ2-6; unclear D gene. V lost 3 bases and J 13 bases, leaving 11 bases between the germline ends. CDR3 length: 12 residues. The germline CDR1 and CDR2 sequences are SGHRS and YFSETQ. The CDR3 bases are TGCGCCAGCAGCTCGCCTCCCGTGGTCCTGACTTTC. Translating gives CASSSPPVVLTF.

This clonotype was seen repeatedly, ten times or more. This rearrangement joins TRBV12-3 or TRBV12-4 to TRBJ2-7; D possibly uses TRBD1 or TRBD2 (5 bases each). The CDR3 loop spans 15 amino acids. V shed 2 bases and J shed 0 bases, with 11 bases lying between them. The CDR3 nucleotides are TGTGCCAGCAGTTTACGAGCGGACAACTCCTACGAGCAGTACTTC. This sequence encodes CASSLRADNSYEQYF.

This clonotype was detected many times. The J gene is TRBJ1-5, the V gene TRBV12-3 or TRBV12-4; no reliable D call. The CDR3 is 15 residues long. The V end lost 0 bases, the J end lost 4 bases, and 10 bases lay between the germline ends. CDR3 protein: CASSLAVGRNQPQHF. CDR3 DNA: TGTGCCAGCAGTTTAGCTGTCGGACGAAATCAGCCCCAGCATTTT.

Points on this clonotype: This clone may be a read error of a much larger clone one base away. The CDR3 nucleotides read TGCAGTGCTCTCCTCGGCGGGGGGGCACGGGAGGCCCAGTACTTC. This translates into CSALLGGGAREAQYF. The chain links TRBV20-1 to TRBJ2-5, with TRBD2 matching 9 bases. The V gene's germline CDR1 is DFQATT and CDR2 SNEGSKA (reference sequence). CDR3 length equals 15 residues. V was clipped by 5 bases and J by 9 bases; unmatched bases: 16.

This clonotype was observed many times. V and J are TRBV12-3 or TRBV12-4 and TRBJ1-2; 7 bases map to TRBD1. CDR3 length: 13 residues. Germline trimming cut 6 bases from V and 7 bases from J; bases unmatched to any gene: 8. Here the CDR3 reads CASSPTGALGYTF. The CDR3 DNA reads TGTGCCAGCAGCCCCACAGGGGCCCTTGGCTACACCTTC.

The sample holds a few counts of this clonotype. The chain links TRBV10-3 to TRBJ2-1; D is perhaps TRBD1 (5 bases). V was pared by 5 bases and J by 4 bases, with 9 bases between. The germline V gene has CDR1 ENHRY and CDR2 SYGVKD. This CDR3 is built from 13 residues. CDR3 bases: TGTGCCATCAGTTCCACAGGATACAATGAGCAGTTCTTC. Protein: CAISSTGYNEQFF.

The rearrangement links TRBV9 to TRBJ2-1, with 7 bases lining up with TRBD1. Germline CDR1 reads SGDLS; CDR2 reads YYNGEE. Trimming removed 3 bases from V and 8 bases from J; junction bases left unmatched: 5. This CDR3 comprises 13 residues. The CDR3 bases are TGTGCCAGCAGCGGGACTGACAGGGATGAGCAGTTCTTC. Protein: CASSGTDRDEQFF.

The chain links TRBV7-9 to TRBJ2-2; D may match TRBD1 or TRBD2 (7 bases each). The CDR3 runs to 17 residues. Trimming cost V 5 bases and J 0 bases, with 16 bases left between them. CDR1 is SEHNR and CDR2 is FQNEAQ in the germline V gene (reference sequence). The CDR3 coding sequence is TGTGCCAGCAGCCCCCAGGGGGGGGATCCGAACACCGGGGAGCTGTTTTTT. Translated: CASSPQGGDPNTGELFF.

CDR3: CSARVPSSPRGSEQFF. CDR3 DNA sequence: TGCAGTGCTAGAGTCCCCTCCTCTCCTAGAGGAAGTGAGCAGTTCTTC. The chain employs TRBV20-1 and TRBJ2-1; D remains ambiguous. Trimming pared 1 base from V and 9 bases from J, leaving 22 bases between. The CDR3 is 16 residues long. Germline lookup yields CDR1 DFQATT and CDR2 SNEGSKA (reference sequence).

This clonotype occurred many times. This chain uses TRBV6-5 with TRBJ2-3, with 7 bases aligning to TRBD2. The CDR3 length is 15 residues. The V and J ends lost 5 bases and 2 bases, in that order; junction bases with no gene match: 7. Germline lookup yields CDR1 MNHEY and CDR2 SVGAGI. CDR3 region: CASSAVGGNTDTQYF. The CDR3 region has the DNA TGTGCCAGCAGTGCGGTGGGGGGGAACACAGATACGCAGTATTTT.

Comments on this clonotype: This may be a read error, as it is one base from a much larger clone. The V call is TRBV2, the J call TRBJ1-2; TRBD1 aligns across 9 bases. This CDR3 has 14 amino acids. V lost 4 bases and J lost 8; bases outside the gene matches: 8. The germline gives CDR1 SNHLY, CDR2 FYNNEI. The CDR3 reads CASSARDRDWGYTF. CDR3 nucleotides: TGTGCCAGCAGTGCCCGGGACAGGGATTGGGGCTACACCTTC.

This clonotype was seen ten or more times. The chain combines TRBV6-5 with TRBJ2-3, with 11 nucleotides matching TRBD2. Germline V lookup: CDR1 MNHEY, CDR2 SVGAGI. The CDR3 loop spans 15 amino acids. With 6 bases clipped from V and 4 bases from J, the junction kept 6 bases outside the gene matches. The CDR3 sequence is CASSETSGGSDTQYF. As DNA, the CDR3 is TGTGCCAGCAGCGAAACTAGCGGGGGTTCAGATACGCAGTATTTT.

This clonotype was seen repeatedly, ten times or more. The chain carries TRBV7-6 and TRBJ2-3, with TRBD2 as a possible D gene (6 bases). The V gene lost 4 bases and the J gene lost 2 bases, with 10 bases spanning the gap. Germline assignment: CDR1 SGHVS and CDR2 FNYEAQ. CDR3 length: 14 residues. CDR3: CASSSDYSTDTQYF. The CDR3 DNA reads TGTGCCAGCAGCTCGGACTATTCCACAGATACGCAGTATTTT.

Ten or more counts support this clonotype. The rearrangement uses TRBV14 and TRBJ2-7; D remains unclear. Germline loops: CDR1 SGHDN, CDR2 FVKESK. The germline V and J ends were trimmed by 4 bases and 6 bases, with 13 bases remaining between them. The CDR3 runs 13 residues. The CDR3 loop is CASSLSVLGEQYF. For the CDR3, the DNA is TGTGCCAGCAGCCTTAGTGTTCTGGGCGAGCAGTACTTC.

The V call is TRBV7-2, the J call TRBJ2-1, with 7 bases fitting TRBD1. V trimming: 1 base; J trimming: 2 bases; junction bases outside the gene matches: 5. This CDR3 has 16 amino acids. Germline V gene data show CDR1 as SGHTA and CDR2 as FQGNSA. This chain's CDR3 is CASSLVSGQPYNEQFF. Here the CDR3 DNA reads TGTGCCAGCAGCTTAGTCTCGGGACAGCCCTACAATGAGCAGTTCTTC.

This clonotype was seen a few times. A much larger clonotype is one base distant, so this may be a read error. The rearrangement uses TRBV10-2 and TRBJ2-5, with D maybe TRBD2 (5 bases). The CDR3 covers 14 residues. Deletions cut 4 bases from V and 5 bases from J, with 14 bases between. The germline CDR1 and CDR2 sequences are WSHSY and SAAADI. CDR3 sequence reads: CASSVSLRRETQYF. In DNA, the CDR3 is TGCGCCAGCAGTGTATCCCTCAGGAGGGAGACCCAGTACTTC.

The chain carries TRBV7-6 and TRBJ2-3, with 7 bases that match TRBD1. V shed 4 bases, J shed 0 bases, and the junction held 4 bases outside the gene matches. This CDR3 is 15 amino acids long. The germline V gene encodes CDR1 SGHVS and CDR2 FNYEAQ. The CDR3 reads CASSSPGGSTDTQYF. The CDR3 DNA reads TGTGCCAGCAGCTCCCCAGGGGGTAGCACAGATACGCAGTATTTT.